Ten or more counts support the clone carrying this T cell receptor (beta chain). This sample is drawn from a study of T cells in Graves' hyperthyroidism and ophthalmopathy. The CDR3 runs to 14 residues. Germline CDR1 reads LGHDT; CDR2 reads YNNKEL (reference sequence). With 6 bases removed from V and 5 bases from J, the gap between germline ends came to 16 bases. RNA transcripts yielded amplified TCR beta CDR3 regions. Carried out on the TCR CDR3, a first-round RT-PCR used the HTBI primer set. One entry per CDR3 protein, called by TCRdb with MiXCR from the multiplex PCR reads. The table lists some 350,000 distinct CDR3 sequences, 12% to 15% of them singletons.

This receptor was taken from a woman in her 40s with Graves' ophthalmopathy. V is TRBV3-1 and J is TRBJ1-1; D call uncertain. Sequencing was performed on blood. CDR3 region: CASSRGQTRTEAFF. The DNA for the CDR3 is TGTGCCAGCAGTCGAGGGCAAACGAGAACTGAAGCTTTCTTT.